The 31 T cell receptor beta chains in this list originate from one sample, sequenced in a study of shared clonotypes between healthy human individuals. Assay: immunoSEQ multiplex PCR; the TCRdb copy retains only in-frame clones and omits some. The table shows 550,000 to 700,000 clones, with roughly 73% occurring only once. Sequenced material: memory CD4+ T cells sorted from blood. Subset of the sample: CD45RA-negative fraction. The source is a woman aged 25 to 39 in good health.

The chain carries TRBV7-9 and TRBJ1-2, with D maybe TRBD1 (5 bases). Trimming cost V 3 bases and J 7 bases, with 24 bases left between them. CDR1 is SEHNR, CDR2 FQNEAQ, per germline (reference sequence). The CDR3 contains 17 residues. This CDR3 is CASSLGDLGPGTLGYTF. The CDR3 bases are TGTGCCAGCAGCTTGGGGGACCTAGGACCTGGGACCCTTGGCTACACCTTC.

The chain joins TRBV6-1 to TRBJ1-3, with TRBD1 matching over 9 bases. The CDR3 loop spans 17 amino acids. V lost 0 bases, J lost 1 base, and 4 bases stayed unmatched. The germline CDR1 and CDR2 sequences are MNHNS and SASEGT. The CDR3 DNA sequence: TGTGCCAGCAGTGAAGCCGGGACAGGGAAGTCTGGAAACACCATATATTTT. This translates into CASSEAGTGKSGNTIYF.

The chain is built from TRBV9 and TRBJ2-1, with 8 bases identical to TRBD1. J was trimmed by 9 bases and V by 4 bases; bases with no gene match: 12. Per the germline V gene, CDR1 is SGDLS and CDR2 is YYNGEE. The CDR3 contains 15 residues. The CDR3 spells CASSTTTGQGAEQFF. The CDR3 DNA sequence: TGTGCCAGCAGCACAACGACGGGGCAGGGGGCTGAGCAGTTCTTC.

This chain joins TRBV29-1 and TRBJ2-2, with D hard to call. CDR3 length: 14 residues. V dropped 5 bases and J dropped 2 bases, with 12 bases sitting between them. Germline V gives CDR1 SQVTM, CDR2 ANQGSEA. CDR3 in DNA: TGCAGCGTTCGCACAGCAAGAAACACCGGGGAGCTGTTTTTT. Translating it yields CSVRTARNTGELFF.

With respect to this clone: The same CDR3 also results from other DNA sequences found in this sample. This chain joins TRBV28 and TRBJ2-3; D unresolved. The CDR3 contains 14 residues. The ends were cut back, 2 bases at V and 1 base at J, with 7 bases in the middle. Per the germline V gene, CDR1 is MDHEN and CDR2 is SYDVKM. The CDR3 region has the DNA TGTGCCAGCAGTTTAGTTGGGGGCACAGATACGCAGTATTTT. It is translated as CASSLVGGTDTQYF.

V and J are TRBV12-5 and TRBJ2-3, with D possibly being TRBD2 (5 bases). Between the trimmed V and J ends, which lost 0 bases and 0 bases, there was a span of 16 bases. Per the germline V gene, CDR1 is LGHNT and CDR2 is FRNRAP. The CDR3 extends over 18 amino acids. The CDR3 is CASGLVPDPEGSTDTQYF. The CDR3 DNA reads as TGTGCTAGTGGTTTGGTACCGGATCCCGAGGGCAGCACAGATACGCAGTATTTT.

V and J are TRBV2 and TRBJ1-4; D call uncertain. The ends were cut back, 6 bases at V and 3 bases at J, with 14 bases in the middle. The CDR3 consists of 15 residues. The germline V gene has CDR1 SNHLY and CDR2 FYNNEI. The CDR3 region is CASSRRAGSNEKLFF. The CDR3 region has the DNA TGTGCCAGCAGCAGGCGGGCTGGCTCTAATGAAAAACTGTTTTTT.

The genes are TRBV4-1 and TRBJ2-1; 11 bases are a match to TRBD1. With V trimmed by 2 bases and J by 14 bases, 8 bases remained unmatched. The CDR3 runs to 14 residues. Germline values: CDR1 MGHRA, CDR2 YSYEKL. The CDR3 protein is CASSQLGQGARKFF. CDR3 in DNA: TGCGCCAGCAGCCAACTAGGACAGGGGGCGCGAAAGTTCTTC.

CDR3 region: CASSLITSGVGWNEQFF. CDR3 in DNA: TGTGCCAGCAGCTTAATTACTAGCGGAGTGGGGTGGAATGAGCAGTTCTTC. This chain uses TRBV7-9 with TRBJ2-1; 8 nucleotides align to TRBD2. V shed 2 bases and J 7 bases; nucleotides not matched to a gene: 13. This CDR3 comprises 17 residues. From germline, CDR1 is SEHNR and CDR2 FQNEAQ (reference sequence).

At least ten counts were recorded for this clone. The genes are TRBV19 and TRBJ2-5; perhaps TRBD2 as D (7 bases). Germline values: CDR1 LNHDA, CDR2 SQIVND (reference sequence). V gave up 10 bases and J gave up 4 bases, with 16 bases separating them. This CDR3 is 13 amino acids long. This CDR3 is CATRRGGGETQYF. CDR3 coding DNA: TGTGCCACCCGCAGGGGCGGGGGAGAGACCCAGTACTTC. The full variable domain, completed using reference TRBV19 and TRBJ2-5, is DGGITQSPKYLFRKEGQNVTLSCEQNLNHDAMYWYRQDPGQGLRLIYYSQIVNDFQKGDIAEGYSVSREKKESFPLTVTSAQKNPTAFYLCATRRGGGETQYFGPGTRLLVL.

Turning to this clone: Other DNA sequences of this sample code for an identical CDR3. The chain employs TRBV27 and TRBJ1-1; perhaps TRBD1 as D (5 bases). CDR1 MNHEY and CDR2 SMNVEV come from the germline V gene (reference sequence). CDR3 length: 13 residues. Trimming removed 2 bases at V and 2 bases at J, with 6 bases between. The CDR3 nucleotides are TGTGCCAGCAGTTTAACAGGAAACACTGAAGCTTTCTTT. Translating gives CASSLTGNTEAFF.

V and J are TRBV28 and TRBJ2-7; D is unresolved. Trimming took off 6 bases at V and 6 bases at J, with 18 bases between the two ends. Germline loops: CDR1 MDHEN, CDR2 SYDVKM. The CDR3 is 14 residues long. The DNA of the CDR3 is TGTGCCAGCAGATTCGGGCAGACACCTACCGAGCAGTACTTC. Translating it yields CASRFGQTPTEQYF.

Only a few counts were recorded for this clone. The rearrangement uses TRBV6-6 and TRBJ1-4, with D uncertain. The CDR3 totals 13 residues. Germline lookup yields CDR1 MNHNY and CDR2 SVGAGI (reference sequence). V lost 0 bases, J lost 10 bases, and 9 bases lay in between. The CDR3 loop reads CASSYSSAGKLFF. The CDR3 nucleotides are TGTGCCAGCAGTTACTCGAGTGCTGGAAAACTGTTTTTT.

The CDR3 nucleotides are TGTGCCAGCAGCTTGGGGCGGGCAGGGGGCTTTGGGAATCAGCCCCAGCATTTT. As protein: CASSLGRAGGFGNQPQHF. The rearrangement uses TRBV7-8 and TRBJ1-5; 8 bases agree with TRBD1. Trimming removed 3 bases from V and 4 bases from J; junction bases left unmatched: 14. Germline assignment: CDR1 SGHVS and CDR2 FQNEAQ. This CDR3 spans 18 amino acids.

The rearrangement links TRBV4-1 to TRBJ1-4; the D is unclear. Germline V gene sequence: CDR1 MGHRA, CDR2 YSYEKL. V lost 4 bases, J lost 3 bases, and 12 bases lay in between. The CDR3 loop spans 15 amino acids. The CDR3 loop reads CASSPRGNANEKLFF. CDR3 coding DNA: TGCGCCAGCAGCCCTCGAGGGAACGCTAATGAAAAACTGTTTTTT.

The gene calls are TRBV9 and TRBJ2-3; a possible D gene is TRBD2 (5 bases). CDR3 length: 15 residues. Trimming shortened V by 1 base and J by 4 bases, and 13 bases separated the two germline ends. In germline, CDR1 is SGDLS, CDR2 YYNGEE. CDR3 region: CASSVLLRDPDTQYF. CDR3 in DNA: TGTGCCAGCAGCGTATTATTACGGGATCCAGATACGCAGTATTTT. Variable domain in full (rest from reference TRBV9 and TRBJ2-3): DSGVTQTPKHLITATGQRVTLRCSPRSGDLSVYWYQQSLDQGLQFLIQYYNGEERAKGNILERFSAQQFPDLHSELNLSSLELGDSALYFCASSVLLRDPDTQYFGPGTRLTVL.

The chain is built from TRBV28 and TRBJ1-5, with D unresolved. Germline V CDR1 and CDR2: MDHEN, SYDVKM. The CDR3 is made up of 13 amino acids. Trimming cost V 3 bases and J 0 bases, with 3 bases left between them. CDR3 sequence: CASSLSSNQPQHF. DNA of the CDR3: TGTGCCAGCAGTTTGAGTAGCAATCAGCCCCAGCATTTT.

The rearrangement joins TRBV28 to TRBJ1-2; 8 bases line up with TRBD1. With 5 bases clipped from V and 2 bases from J, the junction kept 10 bases outside the gene matches. Germline V gene lookup returns CDR1 MDHEN and CDR2 SYDVKM. The CDR3 totals 16 residues. The CDR3 reads CASSLPSDRGNYGYTF. CDR3 DNA sequence: TGTGCCAGCAGTCTCCCTTCAGACAGGGGCAACTATGGCTACACCTTC.

This chain joins TRBV19 and TRBJ2-1; 7 positions match TRBD2. Germline-derived CDR1 and CDR2 are LNHDA and SQIVND (reference sequence). After removal of 5 bases from V and 3 bases from J, the junction contained 7 bases not matched to a gene. CDR3 length equals 15 residues. In DNA form, the CDR3 reads TGTGCCAGTAGTCAGGCTAGCGGCCGCTACAATGAGCAGTTCTTC. The encoded protein is CASSQASGRYNEQFF.

Concerning this clone: Given a much more abundant clone one base away, this may be a read error. The sample carries other DNA sequences with the same CDR3. The rearrangement links TRBV27 to TRBJ2-2; no firm D call. CDR3 length equals 13 residues. Germline CDR1 reads MNHEY; CDR2 reads SMNVEV (reference sequence). The V end was cut by 2 bases, the J end by 4 bases, with 5 bases between. The CDR3 DNA reads TGTGCCAGCAGTTTAGGGGTCACCGGGGAGCTGTTTTTT. Encoded protein: CASSLGVTGELFF.

The chain joins TRBV11-2 to TRBJ1-4; D perhaps matches TRBD1 (5 bases). Germline CDR1 reads SGHAT; CDR2 reads FQNNGV. The CDR3 is 14 amino acids. V was cut by 5 bases and J by 6 bases, with 13 bases left in between. CDR3 sequence (DNA): TGTGCCAGCAGCCGGCTGACAGCTTATGAAAAACTGTTTTTT. Translated: CASSRLTAYEKLFF.

The chain combines TRBV28 with TRBJ1-1; D might be TRBD1 (5 bases). The ends were cut back, 3 bases at V and 7 bases at J, with 18 bases in the middle. CDR3 length: 15 amino acids. Germline-derived CDR1 and CDR2 are MDHEN and SYDVKM. The CDR3 DNA reads TGTGCCAGCAGTTTCACACAAACCGGGGCCCGTGAAGCTTTCTTT. Translating it yields CASSFTQTGAREAFF.

This chain links TRBV18 with TRBJ2-7; 10 bases are shared with TRBD2. V lost 3 bases to trimming and J lost 3 bases; unmatched junction nucleotides: 11. Germline assignment: CDR1 KGHSH and CDR2 LQKENI. This CDR3 contains 17 residues. The CDR3 nucleotides read TGTGCCAGCTCACCCCTCATGCTAGCGGGAGTAGACTACGAGCAGTACTTC. It translates to CASSPLMLAGVDYEQYF.

This clone turned up a few times. The rearrangement links TRBV28 to TRBJ2-2; D ambiguous. Germline assignment: CDR1 MDHEN and CDR2 SYDVKM. V was clipped by 3 bases and J by 2 bases, with 4 bases between them. CDR3 size: 13 residues. CDR3 sequence (DNA): TGTGCCAGCAGTTTTTTTAACACCGGGGAGCTGTTTTTT. This sequence encodes CASSFFNTGELFF.

V is TRBV11-2 and J is TRBJ2-7, with a tentative D call TRBD2 (5 bases). This CDR3 has 15 residues. Trimming pared 1 base from V and 3 bases from J, leaving 13 bases between. Germline CDR1 is SGHAT and CDR2 is FQNNGV. CDR3 residues: CASSLGPGSSYEQYF. Written as DNA, the CDR3 is TGTGCCAGCAGCTTAGGTCCGGGGTCTAGCTACGAGCAGTACTTC.

This rearrangement joins TRBV2 to TRBJ2-7; D possibly matches TRBD1 or TRBD2 (6 bases each). This CDR3 is 16 amino acids long. V lost 4 bases, J lost 3 bases, and 19 bases lay in between. Germline V gene sequence: CDR1 SNHLY, CDR2 FYNNEI. CDR3: CASSGGGLKGYYEQYF. The CDR3 DNA is TGTGCCAGCAGTGGAGGGGGGCTAAAAGGATACTACGAGCAGTACTTC.

This clone was detected once. The chain couples TRBV28 to TRBJ1-2, with D hard to call. Germline CDR1 is MDHEN and CDR2 is SYDVKM. V was trimmed by 7 bases and J by 3 bases, leaving 15 bases between them. The CDR3 consists of 14 residues. CDR3 loop: CASTKAEKYYGYTF. Here the CDR3 DNA reads TGTGCCAGCACCAAAGCAGAAAAGTACTATGGCTACACCTTC.

DNA for the CDR3: TGTGCCAGCAGTGACGGGCAAACCCAACGGGGTGACAATGAGCAGTTCTTC. It encodes CASSDGQTQRGDNEQFF. The chain uses TRBV6-4 and TRBJ2-1; TRBD2 might be the D (5 bases). Trimming shortened V by 2 bases and J by 5 bases, and 19 bases separated the two germline ends. Germline CDR1 reads MRHNA; CDR2 reads SNTAGT. The CDR3 runs to 17 residues.

As to this clone: One end of the junction fails to match germline, which may point to a read error. The rearrangement uses TRBV19 and TRBJ2-3; 9 bases agree with TRBD1. The CDR3 runs 14 residues. CDR1 LNHDA and CDR2 SQIVND come from the germline V gene (reference sequence). The CDR3 is CASNIRQGVDTQYF. In nucleotides, the CDR3 is TGTGCCAGTAATATAAGACAGGGGGTAGATACGCAGTATTTT.

V and J are TRBV5-4 and TRBJ2-2; 13 nucleotides line up with TRBD2. Per germline, CDR1 SGHNT and CDR2 YYREEE (reference sequence). The CDR3 covers 16 residues. The junction had 3 bases not matched to a gene; V was cut back by 3 bases and J by 4 bases. The chain's CDR3 is CASSYGLAGVTGELFF. CDR3 nucleotide sequence: TGTGCCAGCAGCTATGGACTAGCGGGAGTCACCGGGGAGCTGTTTTTT.

This clone was seen a single time. The chain combines TRBV2 with TRBJ2-1, with 7 positions matching TRBD2. V lost 4 bases, J lost 2 bases, and 5 bases stayed unmatched. This CDR3 comprises 15 residues. CDR1 and CDR2 (germline): SNHLY, FYNNEI. CDR3 loop: CASSAAGATYNEQFF. The CDR3 region has the DNA TGTGCCAGCAGTGCTGCGGGAGCCACCTACAATGAGCAGTTCTTC. Full variable domain (rest looked up from reference TRBV2 and TRBJ2-1): EPEVTQTPSHQVTQMGQEVILRCVPISNHLYFYWYRQILGQKVEFLVSFYNNEISEKSEIFDDQFSVERPDGSNFTLKIRSTKLEDSAMYFCASSAAGATYNEQFFGPGTRLTVL.